The rows below give T cell receptor beta chains drawn from one sample of a study of early T cells in non-severe SARS-CoV-2 infection. TCRdb redid the calling of the 5' RACE reads with MiXCR, one entry per CDR3 protein. The sample carries about 39,000 distinct CDR3 sequences, over 3% recorded once. Sequencing was carried out using whole blood. These receptors came from an adult who was a healthcare worker with PCR-confirmed SARS-CoV-2 infection or an uninfected control (not recorded which). Both conserved end residues are part of each CDR3. A D gene is named only where the DNA matches it firmly. Expanded clones are given a class, and other clones once, few, many or no size at all.

J	V	D	size	CDR3	DNA
TRBJ2-7	TRBV6-5	TRBD1	few	CATLGQSYEQYF	TGTGCCACCTTGGGACAGTCCTACGAGCAGTACTTC
TRBJ2-3	TRBV9	TRBD2	many	CASSGAGAADTQYF	TGTGCCAGCAGCGGAGCGGGAGCGGCAGATACGCAGTATTTT
TRBJ2-6	TRBV7-3	-	many	CASSSLQGFGANVLTF	TGTGCCAGCAGCAGCTTACAGGGCTTCGGGGCCAACGTCCTGACTTTC
TRBJ1-2	TRBV5-1	-	many	CASSLSGGDGYTF	TGCGCCAGCAGCTTGAGTGGAGGGGACGGCTACACCTTC
TRBJ2-7	TRBV28	-	-	CASSLVGREQYF	TGTGCCAGCAGTTTGGTGGGGCGGGAGCAGTACTTC
TRBJ2-7	TRBV5-1	TRBD1	many	CASSLEGTGTWGQYF	TGCGCCAGCAGCTTGGAGGGGACAGGAACCTGGGGGCAGTACTTC
TRBJ1-3	TRBV6-1	-	many	CASTPVNSGNTIYF	TGTGCCAGCACCCCAGTGAACTCTGGAAACACCATATATTTT
TRBJ2-3	TRBV20-1	TRBD2	many	CSAVPLAGVFADTQYF	TGCAGTGCTGTCCCCCTAGCGGGAGTTTTCGCTGATACGCAGTATTTT
TRBJ2-5	TRBV7-8	-	many	CASSLTGSRIQETQYF	TGTGCCAGCAGCTTGACGGGATCACGAATCCAAGAGACCCAGTACTTC
TRBJ2-3	TRBV20-1	TRBD2	many	CSARGGRDADTQYF	TGCAGTGCTAGAGGCGGGAGGGATGCAGATACGCAGTATTTT
TRBJ2-1	TRBV7-6	-	many	CASSLKRASYNEQFF	TGTGCCAGCAGCTTAAAAAGGGCTTCCTACAATGAGCAGTTCTTC
TRBJ1-4	TRBV5-5	-	many	CASSLRGEKLFF	TGTGCCAGCAGCTTGAGGGGGGAAAAACTGTTTTTT
TRBJ2-3	TRBV7-9	TRBD2	many	CASSSRVERGRSSTDTQYF	TGTGCCAGCAGCTCCCGCGTCGAGCGGGGACGCTCTAGCACAGATACGCAGTATTTT
TRBJ1-1	TRBV7-3	-	many	CASSFGGGRTEAFF	TGTGCCAGCAGCTTTGGAGGGGGTCGGACTGAAGCTTTCTTT
TRBJ2-3	TRBV7-9	-	many	CASSSRTLAGTDTQYF	TGTGCCAGCAGCTCCAGGACCCTGGCAGGTACAGATACGCAGTATTTT
TRBJ1-1	TRBV30	-	-	CAWSNGGLAFF	TGTGCCTGGAGTAATGGCGGGTTAGCTTTCTTT
TRBJ1-1	TRBV30	-	many	CALRGPQGTEAFF	TGTGCCTTGAGGGGCCCGCAGGGCACTGAAGCTTTCTTT
TRBJ2-7	TRBV7-6	-	-	CASSLKGIADEQYF	TGTGCCAGCAGCTTAAAGGGGATTGCGGACGAGCAGTACTTC
TRBJ2-3	TRBV5-1	TRBD1	many	CASSLGQGAVDTQYF	TGCGCCAGCAGCTTGGGCCAGGGGGCTGTAGATACGCAGTATTTT
TRBJ2-5	TRBV28	-	many	CATGETQYF	TGTGCTACGGGCGAGACCCAGTACTTC
TRBJ1-3	TRBV15	-	few	CAVGTRSGNTIYF	TGTGCCGTGGGAACTCGCTCTGGAAACACCATATATTTT
TRBJ2-7	TRBV30	-	many	CAWSVFEGALYEQYF	TGTGCCTGGAGTGTTTTCGAAGGGGCGCTCTACGAGCAGTACTTC
TRBJ2-5	TRBV9	TRBD2	-	CASRPGLGLGLETQYF	TGTGCCAGCAGGCCCGGACTAGGTTTGGGGTTGGAGACCCAGTACTTC
TRBJ2-7	TRBV20-1	-	many	CSAPANDMLFEQYF	TGCAGTGCCCCCGCAAACGACATGCTTTTCGAGCAGTACTTC
TRBJ2-7	TRBV6-1	-	many	CASSEVGSATYEQYF	TGTGCCAGCAGTGAAGTTGGTAGCGCCACCTACGAGCAGTACTTC
TRBJ2-5	TRBV5-1	-	few	CASSFGETQYF	TGCGCCAGCAGCTTCGGAGAGACCCAGTACTTC
TRBJ2-5	TRBV20-1	-	many	CSAAAEETQYF	TGCAGTGCTGCAGCGGAAGAGACCCAGTACTTC
TRBJ1-5	TRBV19	TRBD1	many	CASSIDQGVRQPQHF	TGTGCCAGTAGTATAGATCAGGGGGTGAGGCAGCCCCAGCATTTT
TRBJ1-2	TRBV12-3/TRBV12-4	-	many	CASSFTWGYGYTF	TGTGCCAGCAGTTTTACCTGGGGCTATGGCTACACCTTC
TRBJ2-3	TRBV5-1	-	many	CASSLHWGTDTQYF	TGCGCCAGCAGCTTACACTGGGGCACAGATACGCAGTATTTT
TRBJ2-7	TRBV7-6	-	few	CASSLGREQYF	TGTGCCAGCAGCTTAGGACGCGAGCAGTACTTC
TRBJ2-1	TRBV10-3	TRBD1	many	CAIEGTGGNEQFF	TGTGCCATCGAAGGGACAGGGGGCAATGAGCAGTTCTTC
TRBJ2-2	TRBV5-1	-	many	CASSFVRGELFF	TGCGCCAGCAGCTTTGTAAGAGGGGAGCTGTTTTTT
TRBJ2-3	TRBV14	TRBD2	many	CASSHWTLAGYPDTQYF	TGTGCCAGCAGCCACTGGACACTAGCGGGGTATCCAGATACGCAGTATTTT
TRBJ2-2	TRBV6-9	TRBD1	few	CASSRTGNNTGELFF	TGTGCCAGCAGCCGGACAGGGAATAACACCGGGGAGCTGTTTTTT
TRBJ1-2	TRBV7-8	-	many	CASQSKRGRLDGYTF	TGTGCCAGCCAGTCCAAAAGGGGCCGGCTGGATGGCTACACCTTC
TRBJ2-7	TRBV2	-	-	CASRASRYEGAYEQYF	TGTGCCAGCAGGGCGTCCAGGTACGAAGGAGCCTACGAGCAGTACTTC
TRBJ2-5	TRBV7-9	TRBD2	many	CASSPGLAQETQYF	TGTGCCAGCAGCCCTGGACTAGCCCAAGAGACCCAGTACTTC
TRBJ2-1	TRBV3-1	TRBD1	many	CASSHRGLSYNEQFF	TGTGCCAGCAGCCATAGGGGGCTTTCTTACAATGAGCAGTTCTTC
TRBJ1-6	TRBV5-5	-	many	CASSLWGSSYNSPLHF	TGTGCCAGCAGCTTGTGGGGGAGCTCCTATAATTCACCCCTCCACTTT
TRBJ2-3	TRBV20-1	TRBD1	few	CSAGRGSTDTQYF	TGCAGTGCAGGCAGGGGGAGCACAGATACGCAGTATTTT
TRBJ2-1	TRBV7-8	-	many	CASSFGQGRFGEQFF	TGTGCCAGCAGCTTCGGGCAGGGGAGATTTGGTGAGCAGTTCTTC
TRBJ2-5	TRBV11-2	-	many	CASSWEAFQETQYF	TGTGCCAGCAGCTGGGAAGCGTTTCAAGAGACCCAGTACTTC
TRBJ2-1	TRBV29-1	TRBD2	few	CSVRPSGRADEQFF	TGCAGCGTGAGACCTAGCGGGAGGGCCGATGAGCAGTTCTTC
TRBJ1-4	TRBV4-1	-	many	CASSQDMIVNERLFF	TGCGCCAGCAGCCAAGATATGATCGTTAATGAGAGGCTGTTTTTT
TRBJ2-2	TRBV19	-	-	CASSIGGTGELFF	TGTGCCAGTAGTATTGGGGGAACCGGGGAGCTGTTTTTT
TRBJ1-2	TRBV29-1	-	many	CSAPRAGEQDGYTF	TGCAGCGCCCCAAGGGCAGGGGAACAGGATGGCTACACCTTC
TRBJ2-7	TRBV12-3/TRBV12-4	TRBD1	-	CASSSTGAVTYEQYF	TGTGCCAGCAGCAGTACAGGGGCCGTGACCTACGAGCAGTACTTC
TRBJ2-1	TRBV30	TRBD2	many	CAWNRGGSYNEQFF	TGTGCCTGGAACCGCGGGGGCTCCTACAATGAGCAGTTCTTC
TRBJ2-1	TRBV7-2	-	many	CASSSTPGRGDEQFF	TGTGCCAGCAGCTCTACCCCTGGACGTGGCGATGAGCAGTTCTTC
TRBJ2-3	TRBV5-6	-	many	CASSRTAVTDTQYF	TGTGCCAGCAGCCGGACAGCAGTCACAGATACGCAGTATTTT
TRBJ2-5	TRBV29-1	-	-	CSGLRGRETQYF	TGCAGCGGGCTAAGGGGACGGGAGACCCAGTACTTC
TRBJ1-1	TRBV7-9	-	many	CASSLDAGRVNTEAFF	TGTGCCAGCAGCTTAGACGCTGGCAGGGTGAACACTGAAGCTTTCTTT
TRBJ1-4	TRBV5-1	TRBD1	many	CASSYPSGTGDEKLFF	TGCGCCAGCAGCTACCCATCCGGGACAGGGGATGAAAAACTGTTTTTT